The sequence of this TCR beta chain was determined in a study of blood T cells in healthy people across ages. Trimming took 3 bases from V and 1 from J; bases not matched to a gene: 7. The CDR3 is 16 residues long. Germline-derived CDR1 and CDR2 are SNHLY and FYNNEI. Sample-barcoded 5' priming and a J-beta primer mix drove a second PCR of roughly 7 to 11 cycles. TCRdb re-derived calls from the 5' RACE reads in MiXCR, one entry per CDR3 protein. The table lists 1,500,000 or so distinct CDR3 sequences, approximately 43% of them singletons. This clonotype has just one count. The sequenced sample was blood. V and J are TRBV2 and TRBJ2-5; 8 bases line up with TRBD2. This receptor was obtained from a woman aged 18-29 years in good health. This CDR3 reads CASSDSSGGSQETQYF. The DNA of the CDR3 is TGTGCCAGCAGTGATTCCAGCGGGGGCTCCCAAGAGACCCAGTACTTC.